A single sample gave rise to the 7 T cell receptor beta chains below, sequenced in a study of cytomegalovirus exposure and HLA in healthy donors. Researchers ran the PCR with 60 Vbeta and 13 Jbeta primers. Sequenced by immunoSEQ multiplex PCR; TCRdb stores in-frame clones only, minus some. This sample has 110,000 or so clones, with about 76% found just once. Sequenced sample: PBMCs. Source of these receptors: a woman aged 30 to 39 in good health and CMV-seronegative.

Points on this clone: Other DNA sequences in the same sample also yield this CDR3. The CDR3 is CASSFQGPEQYF. In nucleotides, the CDR3 is TGTGCCAGCAGCTTCCAGGGGCCCGAGCAGTACTTC. This sequence joins TRBV7-2 and TRBJ2-7; a possible D gene is TRBD1 (6 bases). There are 12 residues in the CDR3. Germline V lookup: CDR1 SGHTA, CDR2 FQGNSA. V was trimmed by 3 bases and J by 6 bases, leaving 9 bases between them.

The rearrangement joins TRBV28 to TRBJ1-5; tentative D call: TRBD1 (6 bases). The germline CDR1 and CDR2 sequences are MDHEN and SYDVKM. CDR3 length: 17 residues. V was shortened by 2 bases and J by 3 bases, with 17 bases between the two germline ends. The CDR3 DNA follows: TGTGCCAGCAGTTTAAGGGGGTTTTGGACCATCAATCAGCCCCAGCATTTT. Protein product: CASSLRGFWTINQPQHF.

V and J are TRBV7-9 and TRBJ2-6, with D possibly being TRBD2 (6 bases). This CDR3 spans 16 amino acids. The V end lost 1 base, the J end lost 2 bases, and 9 bases lay between the germline ends. Germline V CDR1 and CDR2: SEHNR, FQNEAQ (reference sequence). DNA for the CDR3: TGTGCCAGCAGCTTAGTGGCGGGGCCTGGGGCCAACGTCCTGACTTTC. Translated: CASSLVAGPGANVLTF.

This sequence joins TRBV5-1 and TRBJ2-2; D is possibly TRBD1 (5 bases). Germline V gene sequence: CDR1 SGHRS, CDR2 YFSETQ. V was cut by 2 bases and J by 5 bases, with 13 bases left in between. The CDR3 runs 15 residues. The CDR3 DNA sequence: TGCGCCAGCAGCTTTGGCTTCCAGGGAACCGGGGAGCTGTTTTTT. Translating gives CASSFGFQGTGELFF.

The chain has TRBV21-1 and TRBJ2-7; the table's D call, TRBD2, has no DNA check behind it. TRBV21-1 constitutes a pseudogene. The CDR3 loop spans 14 amino acids. The CDR3 protein is CASSFTSKSHEQYF. CDR3 DNA: TGTGCCAGCAGCTTTACTAGTAAGTCCCACGAGCAGTACTTC.

This clone appeared a single time. The chain has TRBV2 and TRBJ1-2; no clear D gene. CDR1 and CDR2 (germline): SNHLY, FYNNEI. CDR3 size: 13 residues. Trimming stripped 6 bases from V and 8 bases from J, with 16 bases between. The CDR3 nucleotides are TGTGCCAGCAGGGCGGGAGTTGTCGCAGGCTACACCTTC. Translated: CASRAGVVAGYTF.

J is TRBJ2-1 and V is TRBV15; D perhaps matches TRBD2 (5 bases). This CDR3 comprises 13 residues. The germline CDR1 and CDR2 sequences are LNHNV and YYDKDF (reference sequence). Trimming removed 0 bases from V and 8 bases from J, with 8 bases in between. The CDR3 DNA reads TGTGCCACCAGCAGAGATGAGCGGCATGAGCAGTTCTTC. Translating it yields CATSRDERHEQFF.